Listed below are T cell receptor beta chains from one sample, sequenced in a study of T-cell memory formation after mild COVID-19. Via MiXCR, TCRdb re-called the 5' RACE reads, giving one row per CDR3 protein. The sample holds 350,000 to 450,000 distinct CDR3 sequences; 25% to 30% are singletons and the top ten take roughly 13%. The material sequenced was PBMCs or a T cell subset sorted from them (not recorded which). The receptor source for this set is an adult woman who had mild COVID-19 (a few samples of this study predate the infection). Cell type and time point are not known. The CDR3 runs from the conserved cysteine through the conserved F or W. D genes are given only for firm matches. Not every row has a clone size; where given, it reads once, few, many or a size class.

>TRBJ1-1|NA|NA|TRBV5-1
CASSLGLLVTGNTEAFF
TGCGCCAGCAGCTTGGGGTTACTTGTGACAGGCAATACTGAAGCTTTCTTT
>TRBJ2-7|NA|TRBD2|TRBV3-1
CASSHTSGGGYEQYF
TGTGCCAGCAGTCACACTAGCGGGGGGGGCTACGAGCAGTACTTC
>TRBJ2-7|few|NA|TRBV3-1
CASSDLGGFEQYF
TGTGCCAGCAGCGATCTGGGGGGATTCGAGCAGTACTTC
>TRBJ1-1|once|NA|TRBV6-5
CASSYEVNTEAFF
TGTGCCAGCAGTTACGAGGTGAACACTGAAGCTTTCTTT
>TRBJ2-3|NA|TRBD1|TRBV7-6
CASSFSTGQGTDTQYF
TGTGCCAGCAGCTTCTCTACCGGACAGGGCACAGATACGCAGTATTTT
>TRBJ2-1|NA|NA|TRBV7-3
CASSLAGRADEQFF
TGTGCCAGCAGCTTAGCGGGAAGGGCCGATGAGCAGTTCTTC
>TRBJ2-7|few|NA|TRBV24-1
CATSDLVGTSYEQYF
TGTGCCACCAGTGATTTAGTCGGGACTTCTTACGAGCAGTACTTC
>TRBJ1-1|NA|NA|TRBV25-1
CASGSSGPDNTEAFF
TGTGCCAGCGGAAGTAGTGGGCCGGACAACACTGAAGCTTTCTTT
>TRBJ2-7|many|TRBD1|TRBV7-9
CASRYGTALSYEQYF
TGTGCCAGCAGATACGGGACAGCCCTCTCCTACGAGCAGTACTTC
>TRBJ2-1|few|TRBD2|TRBV6-5
CASSYGRGGRGEQFF
TGTGCCAGCAGTTACGGGCGGGGGGGCCGAGGTGAGCAGTTCTTC
>TRBJ2-2|NA|NA|TRBV12-3/TRBV12-4
CASSLDPVTGELFF
TGTGCCAGCAGTTTAGATCCGGTTACCGGGGAGCTGTTTTTT
>TRBJ1-1|NA|NA|TRBV24-1
CATSDSLRAFF
TGTGCCACCAGTGATAGCCTACGTGCTTTCTTT
>TRBJ2-7|NA|NA|TRBV5-1
CASSLARVQGQNYEQYF
TGCGCCAGCAGCTTGGCCCGCGTACAGGGTCAAAATTACGAGCAGTACTTC
>TRBJ2-3|few|NA|TRBV4-1
CASSQVGVVGTDTQYF
TGCGCCAGCAGCCAAGTAGGAGTAGTCGGGACAGATACGCAGTATTTT
>TRBJ1-2|few|NA|TRBV6-1
CASTQPGGGKYGYTF
TGTGCCAGCACCCAACCAGGTGGGGGAAAGTATGGCTACACCTTC
>TRBJ2-5|NA|TRBD2|TRBV13
CASSGQLAGKETQYF
TGTGCCAGCAGCGGCCAGCTAGCGGGGAAAGAGACCCAGTACTTC
>TRBJ2-5|NA|NA|TRBV4-1
CASSQTRRETQYF
TGCGCCAGCAGCCAAACTAGGCGAGAGACCCAGTACTTC
>TRBJ1-2|NA|TRBD1|TRBV30
CASTGDGGYTF
TGTGCCTCGACAGGGGATGGTGGCTACACCTTC
>TRBJ1-6|few|NA|TRBV6-1
CASSDWGSSPLHF
TGTGCCAGCAGTGATTGGGGAAGTTCACCCCTCCACTTT
>TRBJ1-2|few|NA|TRBV10-3
CAISDLPNYGYTF
TGTGCCATCAGTGACCTTCCAAACTATGGCTACACCTTC
>TRBJ2-5|NA|TRBD1|TRBV6-1
CASSSAGTGRETQYF
TGTGCCAGCAGTTCGGCCGGGACAGGGAGAGAGACCCAGTACTTC
>TRBJ2-6|NA|NA|TRBV12-3/TRBV12-4
CASREGGTGANVLTF
TGTGCCAGCAGGGAAGGGGGTACTGGGGCCAACGTCCTGACTTTC
>TRBJ1-6|NA|TRBD1|TRBV12-3/TRBV12-4
CASRAGQTDNSPLHF
TGTGCCAGCAGGGCGGGACAGACGGATAATTCACCCCTCCACTTT
>TRBJ2-7|few|TRBD1|TRBV12-3/TRBV12-4
CASSSVRDRDYEQYF
TGTGCCAGCAGTTCCGTCCGGGACAGGGACTACGAGCAGTACTTC
>TRBJ2-1|NA|NA|TRBV7-3
CASSLRYGEQYNEQFF
TGTGCCAGCAGCTTAAGATATGGCGAGCAGTACAATGAGCAGTTCTTC